A single sample gave rise to the 16 T cell receptor beta chains below, sequenced in a study of shared clonotypes between healthy human individuals (TCRdb year 2020). Libraries were made using the immunoSEQ multiplex PCR assay. Here the immuneACCESS table is served through TCRdb, limited to in-frame sequences with V and J called. Missing clones are a known gap in these copies; in checked studies unresolved V genes cover under half, and the rest lacks a known reason. This sample comprises over 2 million clones, about 94% of them detected only once. The ten top clones hold 0.9% to 1.3% of the sample. CD8 naive samples were obtained by positive selection for CCR7 among CD45RO-negative cells, yielding a CD45RA+CCR7+ population from which TemRA cells were excluded. Sequencing was carried out using naive CD8+ T cells sorted from blood. The sample's cell subset or site, from its label and the paper: CD45RA+CCR7+. The receptors originated from a man aged 18 to 35 in good health.

The V gene is TRBV2, the J gene TRBJ1-2; D is ambiguous. Trimming removed 2 bases at V and 4 bases at J, with 11 bases between. The CDR3 has 14 amino acids. CDR1 and CDR2 from the germline V gene are SNHLY and FYNNEI. CDR3 protein: CASSEWAGAYGYTF. CDR3 nucleotides: TGTGCCAGCAGTGAATGGGCGGGTGCCTATGGCTACACCTTC.

V is TRBV5-6 and J is TRBJ2-2; D unclear. This CDR3 contains 16 residues. The germline V gene has CDR1 SGHDT and CDR2 YYEEEE. V gave up 4 bases and J gave up 7 bases, with 20 bases separating them. The CDR3 sequence: CASSGRAGVWGGELFF. The CDR3 DNA is TGTGCCAGCAGCGGACGGGCAGGAGTGTGGGGCGGGGAGCTGTTTTTT.

The V call is TRBV10-2, the J call TRBJ2-2, with 11 nucleotides matching TRBD2. Germline loops: CDR1 WSHSY, CDR2 SAAADI. The CDR3 is 17 amino acids. The V and J ends lost 6 bases and 5 bases, in that order; junction bases with no gene match: 11. This chain's CDR3 is CASSATLAGVRTGELFF. In DNA, the CDR3 is TGCGCCAGCAGCGCAACACTAGCGGGAGTAAGGACCGGGGAGCTGTTTTTT.

Comment on this clone: The identical CDR3 is also encoded by other nucleotide sequences in the sample. CDR3 nucleotide sequence: TGTGCCAGCAGCAGTAGCGGGGGGTCCTACGAGCAGTACTTC. This gives the protein CASSSSGGSYEQYF. The genes are TRBV11-2 and TRBJ2-7, with 10 bases matching TRBD2. The CDR3 runs 14 residues. V gave up 5 bases and J gave up 1 base; unmatched junction bases: 2. Germline assignment: CDR1 SGHAT and CDR2 FQNNGV.

The rearrangement uses TRBV29-1 and TRBJ1-4; 8 nucleotides align to TRBD1. The junction had 6 bases not matched to a gene; V was cut back by 4 bases and J by 5 bases. Germline assignment: CDR1 SQVTM and CDR2 ANQGSEA. This CDR3 has 14 residues. The CDR3 spells CSVGDRLLNEKLFF. The DNA of the CDR3 is TGCAGCGTTGGGGACAGGCTTCTAAATGAAAAACTGTTTTTT.

The chain recombines TRBV27 with TRBJ2-1, with 12 bases that match TRBD2. Germline CDR1 is MNHEY and CDR2 is SMNVEV (reference sequence). CDR3 length: 17 amino acids. V lost 5 bases, J lost 0 bases, and 5 bases stayed unmatched. The CDR3 nucleotides are TGTGCCAGCAGTCCTCTAGCGGGAGGGCCCTCCTACAATGAGCAGTTCTTC. Its translation is CASSPLAGGPSYNEQFF.

This chain connects TRBV29-1 to TRBJ2-1; TRBD1 agrees at 9 bases. Unmatched junction bases numbered 7, after V lost 1 base and J lost 0 bases. Per germline, CDR1 SQVTM and CDR2 ANQGSEA. CDR3 length equals 17 residues. The chain's CDR3 is CSVEGQGVRSSYNEQFF. In DNA form, the CDR3 reads TGCAGCGTTGAAGGACAGGGGGTTCGAAGCTCCTACAATGAGCAGTTCTTC.

As for this clone: At one end the junction does not follow the germline gene, possibly because of a read error. The chain joins TRBV28 to TRBJ1-5; D gene ambiguous. The CDR3 consists of 15 residues. CDR1 is MDHEN, CDR2 SYDVKM, per germline. The CDR3 bases are TGTGCCAGCAGCATGACCTTCTATAGCAATCAGCCCCGGCATTTT. Protein product: CASSMTFYSNQPRHF.

This rearrangement joins TRBV5-4 to TRBJ2-5; 7 positions agree with TRBD1. This CDR3 is 13 amino acids long. The V gene's germline CDR1 is SGHNT and CDR2 YYREEE (reference sequence). The V segment lost 1 base and the J segment 5 bases; nucleotides outside the gene matches: 2. This CDR3 reads CASSLQGDETQYF. CDR3 bases: TGTGCCAGCAGCTTGCAGGGGGACGAGACCCAGTACTTC. Supplemented by reference TRBV5-4 and TRBJ2-5, the full variable domain reads ETGVTQSPTHLIKTRGQQVTLRCSSQSGHNTVSWYQQALGQGPQFIFQYYREEENGRGNFPPRFSGLQFPNYSSELNVNALELDDSALYLCASSLQGDETQYFGPGTRLLVL.

About this clone: In the same sample, other DNA sequences code for this CDR3. The CDR3 DNA sequence: TGTGCCAGCAGCTTAAGCGGAGAGACCCAGTACTTC. As protein: CASSLSGETQYF. V gene TRBV11-2 combines with J gene TRBJ2-5; D possibly corresponds to TRBD2 (5 bases). The V end was cut by 2 bases, the J end by 4 bases, with 5 bases between. This CDR3 is built from 12 residues. CDR1 and CDR2 from the germline V gene are SGHAT and FQNNGV.

V is TRBV27 and J is TRBJ1-5; D ambiguous. The length of the CDR3 is 15 residues. Germline-derived CDR1 and CDR2 are MNHEY and SMNVEV (reference sequence). Trimming took 0 bases from V and 3 from J, leaving 9 bases between them. The CDR3, as DNA: TGTGCCAGCAGTTTATCCTGGTCCTACAATCAGCCCCAGCATTTT. Encoded protein: CASSLSWSYNQPQHF.

This chain links TRBV15 with TRBJ1-5; no definite D call. Trimming stripped 1 base from V and 2 bases from J, with 9 bases between. CDR3 length: 15 residues. Germline loops: CDR1 LNHNV, CDR2 YYDKDF (reference sequence). CDR3 sequence reads: CATSRGKGGNQPQHF. The CDR3 DNA is TGTGCCACCAGCAGAGGTAAGGGAGGCAATCAGCCCCAGCATTTT.

Notes on this clone: Other nucleotide sequences in the sample specify the same CDR3. The CDR3 here is CASSLDGLNYGYTF. The CDR3 nucleotides are TGTGCCAGCAGCTTAGACGGTCTCAACTATGGCTACACCTTC. This sequence joins TRBV7-9 and TRBJ1-2; D is undetermined. V was cut by 1 base and J by 2 bases, with 8 bases left in between. The V gene's germline CDR1 is SEHNR and CDR2 FQNEAQ (reference sequence). The CDR3 runs 14 residues.

This chain uses TRBV7-6 with TRBJ2-5; D not certain. Trimming removed 3 bases at V and 1 base at J, with 12 bases between. The CDR3 is made up of 15 amino acids. Germline values: CDR1 SGHVS, CDR2 FNYEAQ. This CDR3 is CASSLERVGQETQYF. The CDR3 DNA is TGTGCCAGCAGCTTGGAAAGGGTAGGCCAAGAGACCCAGTACTTC.

For this clone: At the DNA level, this CDR3 is encoded by other sequences in the same sample as well. The genes are TRBV5-4 and TRBJ1-2, with 7 bases lining up with TRBD1. The CDR3 is 13 residues long. J lost 5 bases, V lost 0 bases, and 1 base had no gene match. From germline, CDR1 is SGHNT and CDR2 YYREEE (reference sequence). The CDR3: CASSLDRGYGYTF. DNA for the CDR3: TGTGCCAGCAGCTTGGACAGGGGTTATGGCTACACCTTC.

This clone has only a few counts. This rearrangement joins TRBV18 to TRBJ1-2; 10 bases match TRBD1. The V and J ends lost 3 bases and 3 bases, in that order; junction bases with no gene match: 1. The CDR3 loop spans 14 amino acids. From germline, CDR1 is KGHSH and CDR2 LQKENI. CDR3 sequence (DNA): TGTGCCAGCTCACCGGGACAGGGGTACTATGGCTACACCTTC. It encodes CASSPGQGYYGYTF.